Listed here is a single T cell receptor (beta chain). Its target is not known. This sample is part of a study of cytomegalovirus exposure and HLA in healthy donors. Overall study findings and caveats: Reports credit the classifier with highly specific, highly sensitive diagnosis of cytomegalovirus status. The authors reported that TCR beta sequences could predict HLA-A and HLA-B alleles. These predictions were accurate for most subjects in the first cohort. A few CMV-associated chains proved CMV antigen-specific in vitro. Among TCR beta chains, those listed as cytomegalovirus-associated numbered approximately 150.

The PCR had 60 Vbeta and 13 Jbeta primers. The table came from immunoSEQ multiplex PCR; TCRdb's copy has only in-frame clones and leaves some out. The sample includes about 130,000 clones. Trimming removed 0 bases from V and 4 bases from J, with 13 bases in between. The V gene's germline CDR1 is SGHNT and CDR2 YENEEA. The CDR3 totals 15 residues. The receptor comes from a man in his forties in good health and CMV-seronegative. The J gene is TRBJ2-7, the V gene TRBV11-3; D call uncertain. Input material: PBMCs. Written as DNA, the CDR3 is TGTGCCAGCAGCTTAGAGGGCGAGTGGGCTTACGAGCAGTACTTC. It is translated as CASSLEGEWAYEQYF.